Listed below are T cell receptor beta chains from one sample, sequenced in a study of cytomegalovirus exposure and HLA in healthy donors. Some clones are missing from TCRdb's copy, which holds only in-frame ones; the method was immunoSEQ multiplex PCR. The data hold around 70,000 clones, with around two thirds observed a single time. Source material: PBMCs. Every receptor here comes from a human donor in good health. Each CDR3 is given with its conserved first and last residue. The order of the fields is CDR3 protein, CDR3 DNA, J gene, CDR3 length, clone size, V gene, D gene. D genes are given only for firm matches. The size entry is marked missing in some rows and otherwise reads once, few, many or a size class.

CDR3 protein: CASSYVSGYRSYEQYF
CDR3 DNA: TGTGCCAGCAGCTACGTGAGCGGTTATCGCTCCTACGAGCAGTACTTC
J gene: TRBJ2-7
CDR3 length: 16
clone size: -
V gene: TRBV5-4
D gene: -

CDR3 protein: CASDTRGDNYGYTF
CDR3 DNA: TGTGCCAGCGATACCAGGGGAGATAACTATGGCTACACCTTC
J gene: TRBJ1-2
CDR3 length: 14
clone size: few
V gene: TRBV5-8
D gene: -

CDR3 protein: CASSSSVSPQETQYF
CDR3 DNA: TGTGCCAGTAGTTCTTCTGTTAGTCCCCAAGAGACCCAGTACTTC
J gene: TRBJ2-5
CDR3 length: 15
clone size: few
V gene: TRBV19
D gene: -

CDR3 protein: CASSPAGAGELFF
CDR3 DNA: TGTGCCAGCAGCCCTGCGGGGGCCGGGGAGCTGTTTTTT
J gene: TRBJ2-2
CDR3 length: 13
clone size: -
V gene: TRBV5-6
D gene: TRBD2

CDR3 protein: CASSDGLQGWSGYTF
CDR3 DNA: TGTGCCAGCAGCGATGGCCTACAGGGCTGGAGTGGCTACACCTTC
J gene: TRBJ1-2
CDR3 length: 15
clone size: -
V gene: TRBV9
D gene: -

CDR3 protein: CAISDGVGRGLGETQYF
CDR3 DNA: TGTGCCATCAGTGATGGGGTCGGCAGGGGGCTCGGGGAGACCCAGTACTTC
J gene: TRBJ2-5
CDR3 length: 17
clone size: -
V gene: TRBV10-3
D gene: TRBD1

CDR3 protein: CASSQVLAGVVDTQYF
CDR3 DNA: TGCGCCAGCAGCCAAGTACTAGCGGGAGTGGTAGATACGCAGTATTTT
J gene: TRBJ2-3
CDR3 length: 16
clone size: few
V gene: TRBV4-1
D gene: TRBD2

CDR3 protein: CASSWGGGETQYF
CDR3 DNA: TGTGCCAGCAGCTGGGGGGGCGGGGAGACCCAGTACTTC
J gene: TRBJ2-5
CDR3 length: 13
clone size: -
V gene: TRBV5-6
D gene: -

CDR3 protein: CSVKTSGNYEQYF
CDR3 DNA: TGCAGCGTTAAAACTAGCGGGAACTACGAGCAGTACTTC
J gene: TRBJ2-7
CDR3 length: 13
clone size: -
V gene: TRBV29-1
D gene: TRBD2

CDR3 protein: CASSAGQGETQYF
CDR3 DNA: TGTGCCAGCAGCGCCGGACAGGGAGAGACCCAGTACTTC
J gene: TRBJ2-5
CDR3 length: 13
clone size: -
V gene: TRBV7-8
D gene: TRBD1

CDR3 protein: CASSLIGVDNQPQHF
CDR3 DNA: TGTGCCAGCAGTTTAATAGGGGTCGACAATCAGCCCCAGCATTTT
J gene: TRBJ1-5
CDR3 length: 15
clone size: -
V gene: TRBV27
D gene: -

CDR3 protein: CASSLDRHEAFF
CDR3 DNA: TGTGCCAGCAGTTTAGACAGGCATGAAGCTTTCTTT
J gene: TRBJ1-1
CDR3 length: 12
clone size: -
V gene: TRBV27
D gene: -

CDR3 protein: CASGSGETQYF
CDR3 DNA: TGTGCTAGTGGTTCGGGAGAGACCCAGTACTTC
J gene: TRBJ2-5
CDR3 length: 11
clone size: -
V gene: TRBV12-5
D gene: -

CDR3 protein: CASSELQAVSEQYF
CDR3 DNA: TGTGCCAGCAGTGAATTACAGGCTGTGAGCGAGCAGTACTTC
J gene: TRBJ2-7
CDR3 length: 14
clone size: -
V gene: TRBV25-1
D gene: -

CDR3 protein: CASQRGGTNQPQHF
CDR3 DNA: TGTGCCAGCCAGAGGGGGGGGACCAATCAGCCCCAGCATTTT
J gene: TRBJ1-5
CDR3 length: 14
clone size: -
V gene: TRBV6-5
D gene: -

CDR3 protein: CASSLETGTSPHF
CDR3 DNA: TGTGCCAGCAGCTTAGAGACCGGGACAAGTCCCCATTTT
J gene: TRBJ1-5
CDR3 length: 13
clone size: -
V gene: TRBV7-8
D gene: -

CDR3 protein: CASSPKREHHEQYF
CDR3 DNA: TGTGCCAGCAGCCCCAAGCGGGAGCACCACGAGCAGTACTTC
J gene: TRBJ2-7
CDR3 length: 14
clone size: -
V gene: TRBV5-8
D gene: TRBD2

CDR3 protein: CASSDRIAGGDYNEQFF
CDR3 DNA: TGTGCCAGCAGCGACCGAATAGCGGGAGGGGACTACAATGAGCAGTTCTTC
J gene: TRBJ2-1
CDR3 length: 17
clone size: once
V gene: TRBV7-8
D gene: TRBD2

CDR3 protein: CASSPQGGGNQPQHF
CDR3 DNA: TGTGCCAGCAGTCCACAAGGGGGAGGCAATCAGCCCCAGCATTTT
J gene: TRBJ1-5
CDR3 length: 15
clone size: -
V gene: TRBV7-2
D gene: -

CDR3 protein: CASSLGPGGGPYGYTF
CDR3 DNA: TGCGCCAGCAGCTTGGGGCCGGGAGGGGGACCCTATGGCTACACCTTC
J gene: TRBJ1-2
CDR3 length: 16
clone size: -
V gene: TRBV5-1
D gene: -

CDR3 protein: CASSSEGLAGASYEQYF
CDR3 DNA: TGCGCCAGCAGCTCGGAGGGACTAGCGGGAGCGTCCTACGAGCAGTACTTC
J gene: TRBJ2-7
CDR3 length: 17
clone size: -
V gene: TRBV5-1
D gene: TRBD2

CDR3 protein: CASSRGTSVPYEQYF
CDR3 DNA: TGTGCCAGCAGCAGAGGGACTAGCGTACCCTACGAGCAGTACTTC
J gene: TRBJ2-7
CDR3 length: 15
clone size: -
V gene: TRBV14
D gene: TRBD2

CDR3 protein: CASSSYWGKDSSYNEQFF
CDR3 DNA: TGTGCCAGCAGCTCCTACTGGGGTAAGGACTCTTCCTACAATGAGCAGTTCTTC
J gene: TRBJ2-1
CDR3 length: 18
clone size: -
V gene: TRBV14
D gene: -

CDR3 protein: CASRPDFARAYTF
CDR3 DNA: TGTGCCAGCAGGCCCGACTTTGCGAGGGCCTACACCTTC
J gene: TRBJ1-2
CDR3 length: 13
clone size: -
V gene: TRBV6-5
D gene: -

CDR3 protein: CASSLKGGGGTEAFF
CDR3 DNA: TGTGCCAGCAGCTTAAAAGGAGGGGGCGGCACTGAAGCTTTCTTT
J gene: TRBJ1-1
CDR3 length: 15
clone size: -
V gene: TRBV7-3
D gene: TRBD1

CDR3 protein: CAWRSRQGGTYEQYF
CDR3 DNA: TGTGCCTGGAGATCGCGGCAGGGAGGAACCTACGAGCAGTACTTC
J gene: TRBJ2-7
CDR3 length: 15
clone size: -
V gene: TRBV30
D gene: -

CDR3 protein: CASRPSGAGSYEQYF
CDR3 DNA: TGTGCCAGCAGACCGAGTGGGGCCGGGAGCTACGAGCAGTACTTC
J gene: TRBJ2-7
CDR3 length: 15
clone size: few
V gene: TRBV28
D gene: -

CDR3 protein: CASSLGSAPTDTQYF
CDR3 DNA: TGTGCCAGCAGTTTAGGGAGCGCCCCCACAGATACGCAGTATTTT
J gene: TRBJ2-3
CDR3 length: 15
clone size: -
V gene: TRBV28
D gene: -

CDR3 protein: CAWSVREARGYTF
CDR3 DNA: TGTGCCTGGAGTGTGAGGGAGGCGAGGGGCTACACCTTC
J gene: TRBJ1-2
CDR3 length: 13
clone size: -
V gene: TRBV30
D gene: -

CDR3 protein: CASSSTSGSSRATDTQYF
CDR3 DNA: TGTGCCAGCAGTTCGACTAGCGGGAGCTCCCGAGCCACAGATACGCAGTATTTT
J gene: TRBJ2-3
CDR3 length: 18
clone size: -
V gene: TRBV14
D gene: TRBD2

CDR3 protein: CASSLLGQGVYEQYF
CDR3 DNA: TGTGCCAGTAGCTTATTAGGACAGGGGGTCTACGAGCAGTACTTC
J gene: TRBJ2-7
CDR3 length: 15
clone size: -
V gene: TRBV19
D gene: TRBD1

CDR3 protein: CASSLRQGNTGELFF
CDR3 DNA: TGTGCCAGCAGCTTGCGTCAGGGAAACACCGGGGAGCTGTTTTTT
J gene: TRBJ2-2
CDR3 length: 15
clone size: few
V gene: TRBV5-6
D gene: -